This T cell receptor (beta chain) was found in a study of blood T cell repertoires in COVID-19. Study-wide background: Spain, Italy and the United States supplied samples that represented acute and convalescent COVID-19.

The table lists this clone with a count of one. The method was immunoSEQ multiplex PCR; TCRdb's version includes in-frame clones alone and lacks a portion of them. The table has about 180,000 clones, about 83% seen once. Trimming took 3 bases from V and 4 from J; bases not matched to a gene: 9. Germline CDR1 GTSNPN, CDR2 SVGIG (reference sequence). The CDR3 covers 15 residues. Sequencing input: peripheral blood. This clonotype originated in a woman aged 70 to 79 with COVID-19, enrolled during active disease. V usage is TRBV30 and J usage is TRBJ2-7, with 10 bases lining up with TRBD1. CDR3: CAWRFTTGGKYEQYF. The CDR3 DNA sequence: TGTGCCTGGAGGTTTACGACAGGGGGCAAATACGAGCAGTACTTC.